The TCR beta chain described here comes from a study of CD4 and CD8 cells across lung adenocarcinoma regions. Samples came from patients with localized non-small cell lung adenocarcinoma. TCRdb independently ran MiXCR on the PCR reads; one entry per CDR3 protein. This sample yields about 9,200 distinct CDR3 sequences, of which roughly 50% are seen a single time; under 55% belongs to the top ten. CDR3 size: 16 residues. V dropped 5 bases and J dropped 6; count of bases not matched to a gene: 12. The chain joins TRBV12-3 or TRBV12-4 to TRBJ2-1; 8 bases match TRBD2. Sequenced sample: CD8+ T cells from the margin of a lung tumor. This receptor was obtained from a female donor with lung adenocarcinoma. The CD4 and CD8 labels of this study may be unreliable. The CDR3 is CASSNPGLGRFNEQFF. The CDR3 DNA is TGTGCCAGCAGTAACCCGGGACTAGGGCGATTCAATGAGCAGTTCTTC.